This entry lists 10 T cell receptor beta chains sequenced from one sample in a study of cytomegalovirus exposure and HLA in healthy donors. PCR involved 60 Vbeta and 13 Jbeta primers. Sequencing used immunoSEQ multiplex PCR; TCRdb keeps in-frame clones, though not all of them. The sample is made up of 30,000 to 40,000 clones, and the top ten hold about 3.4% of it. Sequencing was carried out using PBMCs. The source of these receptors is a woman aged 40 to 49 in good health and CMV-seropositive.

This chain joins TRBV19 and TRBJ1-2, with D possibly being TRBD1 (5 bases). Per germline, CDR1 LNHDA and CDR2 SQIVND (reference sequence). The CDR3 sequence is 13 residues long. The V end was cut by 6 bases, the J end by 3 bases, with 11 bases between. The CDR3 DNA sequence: TGTGCCAGTAGGAAACAGGATTACTATGGCTACACCTTC. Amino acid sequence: CASRKQDYYGYTF. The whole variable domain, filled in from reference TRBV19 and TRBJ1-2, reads DGGITQSPKYLFRKEGQNVTLSCEQNLNHDAMYWYRQDPGQGLRLIYYSQIVNDFQKGDIAEGYSVSREKKESFPLTVTSAQKNPTAFYLCASRKQDYYGYTFGSGTRLTVV.

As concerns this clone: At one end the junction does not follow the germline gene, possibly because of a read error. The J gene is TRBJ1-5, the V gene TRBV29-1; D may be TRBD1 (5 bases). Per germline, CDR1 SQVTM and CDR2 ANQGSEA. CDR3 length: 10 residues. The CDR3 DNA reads TGCAGCGTCGGGCCAGGGCCCGAGCATTTT. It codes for CSVGPGPEHF.

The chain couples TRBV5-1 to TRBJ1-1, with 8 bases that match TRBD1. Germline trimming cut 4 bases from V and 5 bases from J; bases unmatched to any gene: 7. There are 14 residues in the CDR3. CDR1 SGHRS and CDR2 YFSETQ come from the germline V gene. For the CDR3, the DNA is TGCGCCAGCAGCGGTCAGGGGGCGATAACTGAAGCTTTCTTT. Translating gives CASSGQGAITEAFF.

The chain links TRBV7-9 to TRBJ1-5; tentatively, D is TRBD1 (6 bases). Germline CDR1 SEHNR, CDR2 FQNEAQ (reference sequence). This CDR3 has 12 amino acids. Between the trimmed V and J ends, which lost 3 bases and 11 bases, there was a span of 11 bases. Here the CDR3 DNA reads TGTGCCAGCAGCTTGGCTCAGGGGTCCCAGCATTTT. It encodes CASSLAQGSQHF.

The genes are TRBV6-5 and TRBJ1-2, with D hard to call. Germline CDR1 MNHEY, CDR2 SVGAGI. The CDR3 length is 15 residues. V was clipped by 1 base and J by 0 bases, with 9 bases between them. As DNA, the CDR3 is TGTGCCAGCAGTTACTTGGCCCGATCTAACTATGGCTACACCTTC. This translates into CASSYLARSNYGYTF.

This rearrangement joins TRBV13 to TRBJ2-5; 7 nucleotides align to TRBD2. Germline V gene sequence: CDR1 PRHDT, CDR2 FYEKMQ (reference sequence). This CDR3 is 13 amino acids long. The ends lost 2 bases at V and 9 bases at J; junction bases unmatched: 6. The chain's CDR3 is CASSLRLGRSQYF. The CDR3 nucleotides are TGTGCCAGCAGCTTAAGGCTCGGGAGGTCCCAGTACTTC.

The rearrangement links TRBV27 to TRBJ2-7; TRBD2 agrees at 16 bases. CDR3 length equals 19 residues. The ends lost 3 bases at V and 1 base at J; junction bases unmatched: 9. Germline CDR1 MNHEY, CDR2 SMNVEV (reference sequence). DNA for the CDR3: TGTGCCAGCAGTTTTTCCCCGGGACTAGCGGGAGGGGTGTCCTACGAGCAGTACTTC. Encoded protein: CASSFSPGLAGGVSYEQYF.

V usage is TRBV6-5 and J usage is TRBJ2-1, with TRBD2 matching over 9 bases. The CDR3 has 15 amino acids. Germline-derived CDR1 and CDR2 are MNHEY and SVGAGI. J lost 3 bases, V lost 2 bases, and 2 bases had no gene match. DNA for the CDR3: TGTGCCAGCAGTTACGATAGCGGGAGCTACAATGAGCAGTTCTTC. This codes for CASSYDSGSYNEQFF.

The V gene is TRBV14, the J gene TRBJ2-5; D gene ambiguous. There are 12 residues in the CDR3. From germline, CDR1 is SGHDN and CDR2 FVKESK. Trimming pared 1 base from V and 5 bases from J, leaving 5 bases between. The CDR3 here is CASSQVMETQYF. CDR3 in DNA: TGTGCCAGCAGCCAAGTTATGGAGACCCAGTACTTC.

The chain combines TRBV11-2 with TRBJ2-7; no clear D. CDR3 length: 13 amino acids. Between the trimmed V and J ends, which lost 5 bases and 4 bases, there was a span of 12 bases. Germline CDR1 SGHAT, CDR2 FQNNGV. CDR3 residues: CASSIGSGYEQYF. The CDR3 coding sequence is TGTGCCAGCAGCATTGGTTCGGGTTACGAGCAGTACTTC.